The 17 T cell receptor beta chains given below trace back to one sample, sequenced in a study of T-cell reconstitution after alpha-beta-depleted transplantation in children (TCRdb year 2016). The method was PCR. The data were produced on an Illumina HiSeq 2500. TCR library preparation used molecular barcoding, with unique molecular identifiers applied to normalize quantification of the TCRbeta repertoire. TCRdb cleaned the public reads at Q25 with fastp, built clones with MiXCR and kept in-frame beta chains. All rows with the same CDR3 protein become a single entry with the most common DNA and genes. The sample includes about 150,000 distinct CDR3 sequences, with 11% observed a single time. The leading ten clones occupy about 13% of the sample. The treatment or condition label here, explained by the study, means: allogeneic hematopoietic cell transplantation with graft depleted of TCRalphabeta T cells and CD19 B cells.

The material sequenced was PBMCs, taken before TCRalphabeta/CD19-depleted stem cell transplant. The receptors originated from a boy aged 2 to 10 with acute myeloid leukemia, due to receive a stem cell transplant.

This clonotype was recorded at least ten times. This chain uses TRBV18 with TRBJ1-4; D is perhaps TRBD1 (5 bases). The V end lost 6 bases, the J end lost 6 bases, and 14 bases lay between the germline ends. Per the germline V gene, CDR1 is KGHSH and CDR2 is LQKENI. This CDR3 is built from 14 residues. The CDR3 sequence is CASSTSEGDEKLFF. CDR3 bases: TGTGCCAGCTCGACCTCGGAAGGGGATGAAAAACTGTTTTTT.

Many counts were recorded for this clonotype. V and J are TRBV7-2 and TRBJ2-5; 8 bases agree with TRBD2. This CDR3 is built from 14 residues. Per germline, CDR1 SGHTA and CDR2 FQGNSA. The V gene end was trimmed by 1 base and the J gene end by 3 bases; junction bases not matched to a gene: 1. CDR3 amino acids: CASSLGSGEETQYF. CDR3 coding DNA: TGTGCCAGCAGCTTAGGTAGCGGGGAAGAGACCCAGTACTTC. The full variable domain, its missing parts supplied by reference TRBV7-2 and TRBJ2-5, is GAGVSQSPSNKVTEKGKDVELRCDPISGHTALYWYRQSLGQGLEFLIYFQGNSAPDKSGLPSDRFSAERTGGSVSTLTIQRTQQEDSAVYLCASSLGSGEETQYFGPGTRLLVL.

This clonotype was recorded at least ten times. The chain recombines TRBV20-1 with TRBJ1-5; 7 nucleotides align to TRBD1. CDR3 size: 16 residues. CDR1 is DFQATT, CDR2 SNEGSKA, per germline (reference sequence). The ends lost 4 bases at V and 2 bases at J; junction bases unmatched: 11. CDR3: CSATAPQGTGNQPQHF. The CDR3 coding sequence is TGCAGTGCTACGGCACCACAGGGGACGGGCAATCAGCCCCAGCATTTT.

This clonotype was observed at least ten times. The CDR3 DNA follows: TGCGCCAGCAGGGCTGGAAACACCGGGGAGCTGTTTTTT. Its protein is CASRAGNTGELFF. The chain uses TRBV5-1 and TRBJ2-2; D ambiguous. Trimming stripped 5 bases from V and 2 bases from J, with 7 bases between. Germline V lookup: CDR1 SGHRS, CDR2 YFSETQ. CDR3 length equals 13 residues.

This clonotype was recorded at least ten times. The V call is TRBV12-3 or TRBV12-4, the J call TRBJ2-5; tentative D call: TRBD2 (6 bases). This CDR3 has 14 amino acids. V was pared by 6 bases and J by 3 bases, with 14 bases between. The CDR3 region is CASSPGLVEETQYF. In DNA form, the CDR3 reads TGTGCCAGCAGCCCGGGACTCGTTGAAGAGACCCAGTACTTC.

This clonotype occurred many times. J is TRBJ2-1 and V is TRBV6-5; no reliable D call. V shed 0 bases and J shed 5 bases, with 8 bases lying between them. Per germline, CDR1 MNHEY and CDR2 SVGAGI. The CDR3 runs to 14 residues. In nucleotides, the CDR3 is TGTGCCAGCAGTTACTCGGTTGCGAACAATGAGCAGTTCTTC. Its translation: CASSYSVANNEQFF.

At least ten counts were recorded for this clonotype. The gene calls are TRBV7-2 and TRBJ2-5; the D gene is possibly TRBD1 (6 bases). The CDR3 has 14 amino acids. CDR1 SGHTA and CDR2 FQGNSA come from the germline V gene. V gave up 3 bases and J gave up 1 base, with 9 bases separating them. The CDR3 DNA follows: TGTGCCAGCAGCTTTCAGGGGTCCCAAGAGACCCAGTACTTC. Translated, it gives CASSFQGSQETQYF.

This clonotype occurred many times. The chain joins TRBV3-1 to TRBJ2-5, with 12 bases aligning to TRBD2. Germline V gives CDR1 LGHDT, CDR2 YNNKEL (reference sequence). The CDR3 sequence is 17 residues long. Unmatched junction bases numbered 7, after V lost 1 base and J lost 4 bases. This CDR3 reads CASSQGRGLAGSETQYF. The CDR3 coding sequence is TGTGCCAGCAGCCAAGGTCGAGGACTAGCGGGATCAGAGACCCAGTACTTC.

This clonotype has at least ten counts. V is TRBV7-3 and J is TRBJ2-1; TRBD1 matches at 8 bases. The CDR3 contains 14 residues. Trimming removed 5 bases from V and 10 bases from J; junction bases left unmatched: 10. Per the germline V gene, CDR1 is SGHTA and CDR2 is FQGTGA. As DNA, the CDR3 is TGTGCCAGCAGCACCTCCCGGACAGGGAACGAGCAGTTCTTC. This codes for CASSTSRTGNEQFF.

This clonotype occurred many times. V is TRBV7-9 and J is TRBJ2-7, with TRBD1 identical over 10 bases. This CDR3 has 15 residues. The J segment lost 5 bases and the V segment lost 4 bases, leaving 8 bases of the junction unmatched. Looked up from germline, CDR1 is SEHNR and CDR2 is FQNEAQ (reference sequence). CDR3: CASSSGTGVWDEQYF. CDR3 coding DNA: TGTGCCAGCAGCTCCGGGACAGGGGTATGGGACGAGCAGTACTTC.

As to this clonotype: A read error is possible here, since a much larger clone lies one base away. The chain combines TRBV3-1 with TRBJ1-2, with D perhaps matching TRBD1 (5 bases). CDR1 is LGHDT and CDR2 is YNNKEL in the germline V gene (reference sequence). The length of the CDR3 is 15 residues. The CDR3 nucleotides read TGTGCCAGCAGCCAAGAGGGAGACAGAGTCTATGGCTACCCCTTC. Its protein is CASSQEGDRVYGYPF.

This clonotype was counted at least ten times. This chain connects TRBV18 to TRBJ1-1; tentatively, D is TRBD1 (5 bases). Trimming took 6 bases from V and 3 from J, leaving 11 bases between them. Germline CDR1 is KGHSH and CDR2 is LQKENI. CDR3 length equals 13 residues. In nucleotides, the CDR3 is TGTGCCAGCTCGCAACAGGTGGACACTGAAGCTTTCTTT. Translating gives CASSQQVDTEAFF.

The chain has TRBV12-5 and TRBJ2-1; 7 bases match TRBD1. The CDR3 extends over 20 amino acids. The V gene's germline CDR1 is LGHNT and CDR2 FRNRAP. The J segment lost 0 bases and the V segment lost 0 bases, leaving 14 bases of the junction unmatched. The DNA for the CDR3 is TGTGCTAGTGGTTTGGTACTTCCTTTATACAGGGGAAGCTCCTACAATGAGCAGTTCTTC. This gives the protein CASGLVLPLYRGSSYNEQFF.

This clonotype was observed at least ten times. The chain couples TRBV5-1 to TRBJ1-1, with D maybe TRBD1 (5 bases). Germline loops: CDR1 SGHRS, CDR2 YFSETQ. Trimming shortened V by 6 bases and J by 7 bases, and 22 bases separated the two germline ends. The CDR3 is 15 amino acids. CDR3 residues: CASKPGPPTNIEAFF. The CDR3 DNA reads TGCGCCAGCAAACCGGGACCCCCGACGAATATTGAAGCTTTCTTT.

In its sample, this clonotype was seen many times. CDR3 sequence (DNA): TGCAGTGCTAGTGAGAGTAATTCACCCCTCCACTTT. Residues: CSASESNSPLHF. The chain combines TRBV20-1 with TRBJ1-6; no clear D. CDR1 is DFQATT, CDR2 SNEGSKA, per germline (reference sequence). The CDR3 is 12 residues long. With 3 bases removed from V and 6 bases from J, the gap between germline ends came to 6 bases.

This clonotype was counted at least ten times. This rearrangement joins TRBV20-1 to TRBJ1-1, with 7 bases matching TRBD1. This CDR3 comprises 14 residues. J was trimmed by 7 bases and V by 2 bases; bases with no gene match: 10. CDR1 and CDR2 (germline): DFQATT, SNEGSKA (reference sequence). CDR3 in amino acids: CSARHLFRDSEAFF. The CDR3 DNA reads TGCAGTGCTAGACATCTCTTTAGGGACAGTGAAGCTTTCTTT.

This clonotype showed up many times. CDR3 sequence: CATSSWRGLLLEPQHF. The CDR3 bases are TGTGCCACCAGCAGCTGGAGGGGCCTACTCCTGGAGCCCCAGCATTTT. The rearrangement joins TRBV15 to TRBJ1-5; TRBD1 might be the D (5 bases). The CDR3 covers 16 residues. Germline CDR1 and CDR2: LNHNV and YYDKDF (reference sequence). Trimming shortened V by 3 bases and J by 8 bases, and 20 bases separated the two germline ends.